This T cell receptor (beta chain) appears in the sequencing data of a study of T cell clonotyping in hematopoietic cell transplantation. Across the whole study: Recipient samples before transplant were obtained post-cytoreduction.

Regarding time point: recipient sample about 28 days before transplant, after cytoreduction. Measured with immunoSEQ multiplex PCR; TCRdb has only the in-frame clones, and not every one. This repertoire shows tens of thousands of clones, 75% to 85% found once; its top ten account for 24%. This clone occurred a few times. Unmatched junction bases numbered 5, after V lost 3 bases and J lost 3 bases. The CDR3 is made up of 15 amino acids. Germline V gene sequence: CDR1 LNHDA, CDR2 SQIVND (reference sequence). The chain employs TRBV19 and TRBJ1-2; 9 nucleotides match TRBD1. The sequence was collected from a woman in her sixties with acute myeloid leukemia. Some clones in this sample may be carry-over from other donors' samples. This specimen consisted of peripheral blood mononuclear cells, obtained before stem cell transplant. As DNA, the CDR3 is TGTGCCAGTAGTATGAACCGACAGGGGGACTATGGCTACACCTTC. It yields the protein CASSMNRQGDYGYTF.